This T cell receptor (beta chain) derives from a study of blood T cell repertoires in COVID-19. At the level of the study: Both acute and convalescent COVID-19 samples were obtained from the United States, Italy and Spain. T cells, B-cell-depleted T cells, or PBMCs provided the cDNA or gDNA that served as material.

The trim removed 9 bases at V and 7 bases at J, leaving 13 bases unmatched. CDR3 length: 17 amino acids. Looked up from germline, CDR1 is SGHNT and CDR2 is YYREEE (reference sequence). Original handling: Counts of nucleated cells, estimated from reference gene primer amplification, were obtained. The method was immunoSEQ multiplex PCR; TCRdb's version includes in-frame clones alone and lacks a portion of them. That table supplies the V and J calls and clone size; D and trimming were determined from the DNA. The data contain some 13,000 clones, 80% to 90% of them seen just once; the ten biggest clones take up under 3%.

The source material was peripheral blood. The chain joins TRBV5-4 to TRBJ2-1, with 16 bases that match TRBD2. This clonotype was sampled from a human donor in a cohort sampled during active COVID-19. CDR3 sequence reads: CAILGKPGLAGGNEQFF. In nucleotides, the CDR3 is TGTGCCATCCTGGGGAAACCGGGACTAGCGGGGGGGAATGAGCAGTTCTTC.